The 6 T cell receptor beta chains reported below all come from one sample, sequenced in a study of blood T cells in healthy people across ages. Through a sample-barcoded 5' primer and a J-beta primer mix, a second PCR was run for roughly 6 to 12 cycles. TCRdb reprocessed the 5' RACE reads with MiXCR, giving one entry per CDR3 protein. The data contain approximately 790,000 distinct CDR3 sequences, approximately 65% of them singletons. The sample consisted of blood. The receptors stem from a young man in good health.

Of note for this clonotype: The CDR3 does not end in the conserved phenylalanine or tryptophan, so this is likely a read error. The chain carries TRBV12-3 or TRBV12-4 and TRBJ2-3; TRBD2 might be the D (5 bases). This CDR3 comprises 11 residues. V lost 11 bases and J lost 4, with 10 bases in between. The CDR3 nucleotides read TGTGCCGTGGGGAGAGCAGATACGCAGTATTCT. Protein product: CAVGRADTQYS.

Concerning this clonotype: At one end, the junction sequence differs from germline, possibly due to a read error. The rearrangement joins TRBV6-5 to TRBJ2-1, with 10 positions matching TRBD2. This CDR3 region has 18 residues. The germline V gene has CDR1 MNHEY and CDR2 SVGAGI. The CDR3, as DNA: TGTACCAGCAGTTACTCGAAAGGGATAGCGGGGGGCCACAATGAGCAGTTCTTC. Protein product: CTSSYSKGIAGGHNEQFF.

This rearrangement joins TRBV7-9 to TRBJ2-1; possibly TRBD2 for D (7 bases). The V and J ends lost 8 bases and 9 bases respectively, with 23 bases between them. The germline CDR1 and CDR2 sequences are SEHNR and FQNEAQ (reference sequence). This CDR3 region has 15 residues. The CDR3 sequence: CASSPGGRVASEQFF. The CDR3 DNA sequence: TGTGCCAGCTCCCCGGGGGGCAGGGTAGCGAGTGAGCAGTTCTTC.

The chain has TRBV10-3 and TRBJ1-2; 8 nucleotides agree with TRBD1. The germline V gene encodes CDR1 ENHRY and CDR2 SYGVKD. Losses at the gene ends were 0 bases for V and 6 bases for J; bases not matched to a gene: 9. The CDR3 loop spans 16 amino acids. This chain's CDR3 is CAISESDRVPPNGYTF. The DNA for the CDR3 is TGTGCCATCAGTGAGTCGGACAGGGTGCCTCCGAATGGCTACACCTTC.

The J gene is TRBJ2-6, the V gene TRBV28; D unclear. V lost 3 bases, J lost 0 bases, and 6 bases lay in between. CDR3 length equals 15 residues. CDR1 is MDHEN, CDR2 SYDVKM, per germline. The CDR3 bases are TGTGCCAGCAGTTTCGGTAGCTCTGGGGCCAACGTCCTGACTTTC. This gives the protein CASSFGSSGANVLTF.

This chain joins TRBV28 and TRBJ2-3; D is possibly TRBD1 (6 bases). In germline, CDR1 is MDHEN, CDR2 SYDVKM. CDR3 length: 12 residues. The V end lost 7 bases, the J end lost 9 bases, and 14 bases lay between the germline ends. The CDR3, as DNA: TGTGCCAGCACTTCCGGGACAAACACGCAGTATTTT. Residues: CASTSGTNTQYF.